This T cell receptor (beta chain) came from a study of graft-versus-host responses after intestinal transplantation. Turning to the study itself: All recipients got anti-thymocyte globulin induction, then tacrolimus and steroids for approximately 3 years. Points from the study as a whole: Recipient marrow showed GvH clones, some seen first in ileum or blood. An association linked early post-transplant HvG declines with peak circulating GvH clone levels.

On this clone: Its antigen is undetermined.

Germline V gene lookup returns CDR1 LGHNA and CDR2 YSLEER. V was pared by 1 base and J by 0 bases, with 6 bases between. The CDR3 length is 14 residues. TCRdb's table, derived via immunoSEQ multiplex PCR, lists solely in-frame clones and lacks some. The sample has almost 85,000 clones; 91% are singletons. This clonotype was obtained from a human donor who received an intestinal transplant. The chain joins TRBV4-3 to TRBJ1-2, with D hard to call. Specimen: unstimulated CD4+ T cells sorted from spleen or lymph node cells, collected before intestinal transplant. The CDR3 region is CASSQVQSNYGYTF. The CDR3 nucleotides read TGCGCCAGCAGCCAAGTACAATCTAACTATGGCTACACCTTC.